The 7 T cell receptor beta chains reported below all come from one sample, sequenced in a study of shared clonotypes between healthy human individuals. Clones were read by immunoSEQ multiplex PCR, and TCRdb kept only the in-frame ones, dropping some. The table includes roughly 2.6 million clones, around 94% detected once. The sequencing sample was made of naive CD4+ T cells sorted from blood. Subset: CD45RA+ positively selected. The receptors were sampled from a man aged 18-30 years in good health.

CDR3 protein: CASSSRTAYEQYF. The DNA of the CDR3 is TGTGCCAGCAGCTCCCGGACAGCCTACGAGCAGTACTTC. V and J are TRBV13 and TRBJ2-7; tentatively, D is TRBD1 (6 bases). There are 13 residues in the CDR3. Trimming removed 4 bases from V and 2 bases from J, with 9 bases in between. Germline CDR1 is PRHDT and CDR2 is FYEKMQ (reference sequence).

The gene calls are TRBV15 and TRBJ2-1, with 8 bases aligning to TRBD2. V shed 2 bases and J 5 bases; nucleotides not matched to a gene: 14. This CDR3 comprises 18 residues. CDR1 LNHNV and CDR2 YYDKDF come from the germline V gene (reference sequence). In DNA, the CDR3 is TGTGCCACCAGCAGACTAGCGGGCCTCAGAACATCGAACAATGAGCAGTTCTTC. This codes for CATSRLAGLRTSNNEQFF.

The chain carries TRBV7-9 and TRBJ2-1, with TRBD2 matching 14 bases. V lost 5 bases and J lost 0; bases outside the gene matches: 9. Looked up from germline, CDR1 is SEHNR and CDR2 is FQNEAQ (reference sequence). The CDR3 sequence is 19 residues long. This chain's CDR3 is CASSPGLAGARSSYNEQFF. The CDR3 nucleotides read TGTGCCAGCAGCCCGGGACTAGCGGGGGCCAGGAGCTCCTACAATGAGCAGTTCTTC.

The rearrangement links TRBV5-1 to TRBJ2-1, with 8 bases lining up with TRBD2. Germline lookup yields CDR1 SGHRS and CDR2 YFSETQ. CDR3 size: 15 residues. V was clipped by 5 bases and J by 7 bases; unmatched bases: 11. The CDR3 protein is CASSSSGTSYNEQFF. The CDR3 DNA follows: TGCGCCAGCAGTTCGTCCGGGACTAGTTATAATGAGCAGTTCTTC.

The chain is built from TRBV9 and TRBJ1-1; possibly TRBD1 for D (5 bases). CDR1 SGDLS and CDR2 YYNGEE come from the germline V gene. The CDR3 loop spans 17 amino acids. Trimming took 2 bases from V and 2 from J, leaving 19 bases between them. CDR3 in amino acids: CASSVHWGWVINTEAFF. CDR3 in DNA: TGTGCCAGCAGCGTCCATTGGGGGTGGGTCATTAACACTGAAGCTTTCTTT.

The chain carries TRBV5-1 and TRBJ2-1; 9 bases are shared with TRBD1. This CDR3 spans 14 amino acids. Looked up from germline, CDR1 is SGHRS and CDR2 is YFSETQ. V lost 2 bases, J lost 10 bases, and 7 bases stayed unmatched. The CDR3 loop reads CASSFPGQGEEQFF. The CDR3 region has the DNA TGCGCCAGCAGCTTTCCGGGACAGGGAGAGGAGCAGTTCTTC. Full variable domain (missing parts from reference TRBV5-1 and TRBJ2-1): KAGVTQTPRYLIKTRGQQVTLSCSPISGHRSVSWYQQTPGQGLQFLFEYFSETQRNKGNFPGRFSGRQFSNSRSEMNVSTLELGDSALYLCASSFPGQGEEQFFGPGTRLTVL.

The rearrangement uses TRBV25-1 and TRBJ2-2; 12 bases map to TRBD1. The trim removed 1 base at V and 6 bases at J, leaving 3 bases unmatched. Germline values: CDR1 MGHDK, CDR2 SYGVNS. The CDR3 consists of 16 residues. Written as DNA, the CDR3 is TGTGCCAGCAGTGAATGGGACAGGGGGCTGTCCGGGGAGCTGTTTTTT. Its translation is CASSEWDRGLSGELFF.